This TCR beta chain was recorded in a study of beta chain features in type 1 diabetes. Whole-study results and caveats: HLA influence on TCRB rearrangement stayed unresolved here.

Looked up from germline, CDR1 is MNHNY and CDR2 is SVGAGI (reference sequence). The CDR3 is 13 residues long. V was clipped by 1 base and J by 6 bases, with 9 bases between them. As regards this clone: What it recognizes is unknown.

Every isolated RNA sample was fully reverse transcribed, so sequencing captured expressed TCRB transcripts. For naive, central memory and regulatory T cell samples, reads averaged around 3.6 million. Produced via immunoSEQ multiplex PCR; TCRdb's table is partial and in-frame only. The sample includes about 230,000 clones, around 10% of them seen just once. The sequenced material came from naive CD4+ T cells from blood. This clonotype was sampled from a woman aged 18 to 35 in good health. The J gene is TRBJ1-1, the V gene TRBV6-6; D call uncertain. CDR3 in amino acids: CASSYFESAEAFF. In nucleotides, the CDR3 is TGTGCCAGCAGTTACTTTGAGAGCGCTGAAGCTTTCTTT.